These 2 T cell receptor beta chains were sequenced from one sample in a study of blood T cell repertoires in COVID-19. The table came from immunoSEQ multiplex PCR; TCRdb's copy has only in-frame clones and leaves some out. Of about 74,000 clones listed, approximately 84% are singletons. The sample consisted of peripheral blood. Receptor source: a man aged 65-85 years with acute or convalescent COVID-19.

This clone was observed once. Mismatch with germline at one junction end may stem from a read error. This chain joins TRBV5-1 and TRBJ2-5; 9 bases are shared with TRBD1. Germline V gene data show CDR1 as SGHRS and CDR2 as YFSETQ. CDR3 length: 11 amino acids. The CDR3 is CASSLGQGHDF. DNA of the CDR3: TGCGCCAGCAGCCTGGGACAGGGCCATGACTTC.

The rearrangement joins TRBV9 to TRBJ2-5, with 7 bases lining up with TRBD1. Looked up from germline, CDR1 is SGDLS and CDR2 is YYNGEE. CDR3 length: 14 amino acids. Trimming at V came to 3 bases and at J to 5 bases, leaving 7 bases not matched to a gene. CDR3 in DNA: TGTGCCAGCAGCGCGAGACAGGGCGCGGAGACCCAGTACTTC. Its protein is CASSARQGAETQYF.